The present TCR beta chain was sequenced within a study of OX40 agonist ivuxolimab in advanced cancers. The repertoire was sequenced with immunoSEQ multiplex PCR; TCRdb's copy has only in-frame clones and lacks some. The data show tens of thousands of clones, just under 90% seen once. This clone was recorded only once. Antigen: not known. From germline, CDR1 is SQVTM and CDR2 ANQGSEA. This CDR3 comprises 13 residues. The ends were cut back, 6 bases at V and 0 bases at J, with 8 bases in the middle. Study-wide points: At 0.1 to 3.0 mg/kg, CD4+ and CD8+ blood T cells expanded clonally by week 6. Still undetermined is the antigen specificity of the expanded peripheral T cells.

The chain is built from TRBV29-1 and TRBJ2-2; TRBD2 might be the D (5 bases). The source of this sequence is an adult with an advanced solid tumor such as melanoma, head and neck, liver or kidney cancer. The sequences come from CD4+ or CD8+ T cells sorted from blood, collected in a trial of the OX40 agonist ivuxolimab. CDR3 protein: CSVAGANTGELFF. As DNA, the CDR3 is TGCAGCGTCGCCGGGGCGAACACCGGGGAGCTGTTTTTT.